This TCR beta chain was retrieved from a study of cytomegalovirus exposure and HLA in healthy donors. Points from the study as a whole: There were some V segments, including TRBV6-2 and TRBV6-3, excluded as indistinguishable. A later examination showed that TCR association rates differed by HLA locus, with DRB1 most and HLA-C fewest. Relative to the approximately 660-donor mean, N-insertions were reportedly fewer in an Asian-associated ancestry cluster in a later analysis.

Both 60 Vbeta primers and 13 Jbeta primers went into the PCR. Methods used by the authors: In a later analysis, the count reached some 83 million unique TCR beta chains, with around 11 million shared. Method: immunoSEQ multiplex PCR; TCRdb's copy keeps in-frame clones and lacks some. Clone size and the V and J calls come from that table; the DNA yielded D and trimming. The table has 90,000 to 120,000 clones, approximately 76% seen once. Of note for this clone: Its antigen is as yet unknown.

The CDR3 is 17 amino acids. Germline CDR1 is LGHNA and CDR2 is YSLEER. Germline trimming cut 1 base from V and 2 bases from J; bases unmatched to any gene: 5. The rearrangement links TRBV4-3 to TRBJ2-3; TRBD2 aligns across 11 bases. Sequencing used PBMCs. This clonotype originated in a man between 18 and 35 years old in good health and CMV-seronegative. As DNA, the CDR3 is TGCGCCAGCAGCCAAGTGGGACTAGCGGTCCTCACAGATACGCAGTATTTT. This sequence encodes CASSQVGLAVLTDTQYF.